Below, 26 T cell receptor beta chains from the same sample are listed, as sequenced in a study of PD-L1 blockade in urothelial cancer. Using immunoSEQ multiplex PCR, the repertoire was profiled, and TCRdb retains in-frame clones only, with some absent. This table has about 120,000 clones, roughly 90% appearing once. The time point: peripheral blood 6 weeks after treatment start. The material sequenced was PBMCs, taken around atezolizumab (anti-PD-L1) treatment. The receptors were sampled from a man in his sixties with urothelial cancer.

This CDR3 reads CASSLLGGAQEQYF. CDR3 DNA: TGTGCCAGCAGTTTATTAGGGGGCGCGCAAGAGCAGTACTTC. This chain connects TRBV28 to TRBJ2-7, with 7 nucleotides matching TRBD1. The J segment lost 7 bases and the V segment lost 1 base, leaving 7 bases of the junction unmatched. The germline V gene encodes CDR1 MDHEN and CDR2 SYDVKM. The CDR3 covers 14 residues.

The V and J genes are TRBV6-5 and TRBJ1-2, with D unresolved. V lost 5 bases and J lost 1, with 8 bases in between. This CDR3 spans 13 amino acids. The germline gives CDR1 MNHEY, CDR2 SVGAGI. CDR3 sequence (DNA): TGTGCCAGCAGTCCAAATTTTAACTATGGCTACACCTTC. Translated: CASSPNFNYGYTF.

The rearrangement links TRBV5-1 to TRBJ2-3; TRBD2 matches at 9 bases. The germline V gene has CDR1 SGHRS and CDR2 YFSETQ. V trimming: 4 bases; J trimming: 4 bases; junction bases outside the gene matches: 7. The CDR3 length is 15 residues. The CDR3 loop is CASSTVAGEADTQYF. CDR3 sequence (DNA): TGCGCCAGCAGCACAGTAGCGGGAGAGGCAGATACGCAGTATTTT.

V is TRBV25-1 and J is TRBJ2-5, with D possibly TRBD1 on 7 matching bases. This CDR3 is built from 12 residues. Per germline, CDR1 MGHDK and CDR2 SYGVNS. Deletions cut 5 bases from V and 5 bases from J, with 9 bases between. CDR3 sequence reads: CASSPGGETQYF. The CDR3 nucleotides are TGTGCCAGCAGTCCAGGGGGGGAGACCCAGTACTTC.

This clone was seen just once. The chain is built from TRBV27 and TRBJ2-1; 8 nucleotides align to TRBD2. Germline values: CDR1 MNHEY, CDR2 SMNVEV (reference sequence). The V segment lost 2 bases and the J segment 9 bases; nucleotides outside the gene matches: 6. CDR3 length: 14 amino acids. For the CDR3, the DNA is TGTGCCAGCAGTTTAGTAGCGGGGACCACTGAGCAGTTCTTC. Its translation is CASSLVAGTTEQFF.

The chain carries TRBV29-1 and TRBJ1-2, with 7 bases fitting TRBD1. The length of the CDR3 is 11 residues. CDR1 is SQVTM and CDR2 is ANQGSEA in the germline V gene. The trim removed 6 bases at V and 6 bases at J, leaving 4 bases unmatched. CDR3 nucleotides: TGCAGCGTGACAGGGAGTGATGGCTACACCTTC. Residues: CSVTGSDGYTF.

The rearrangement links TRBV19 to TRBJ1-2; no clear D gene. V was pared by 1 base and J by 4 bases, with 16 bases between. The CDR3 consists of 16 residues. CDR1 and CDR2 (germline): LNHDA, SQIVND (reference sequence). The CDR3, as DNA: TGTGCCAGTAGTATAGCCGCCGCTAGAGCCTCCTATGGCTACACCTTC. This encodes CASSIAAARASYGYTF.

This clone was seen a single time. V is TRBV28 and J is TRBJ2-1, with 7 bases aligning to TRBD1. The V and J ends lost 5 bases and 3 bases, in that order; junction bases with no gene match: 4. In germline, CDR1 is MDHEN, CDR2 SYDVKM. The CDR3 sequence is 14 residues long. The DNA for the CDR3 is TGTGCCAGCAGTGCCGGGACAGACTACAATGAGCAGTTCTTC. This translates into CASSAGTDYNEQFF.

V gene TRBV29-1 combines with J gene TRBJ2-3; D possibly corresponds to TRBD2 (6 bases). CDR3 length equals 13 residues. With 4 bases removed from V and 0 bases from J, the gap between germline ends came to 8 bases. Per the germline V gene, CDR1 is SQVTM and CDR2 is ANQGSEA. The CDR3 DNA reads as TGCAGCGTTGCGGGGAGGAGCACAGATACGCAGTATTTT. Its translation is CSVAGRSTDTQYF.

This clone was seen a few times. At one of its ends the junction is not consistent with the germline gene, which may arise from a read error. This rearrangement joins TRBV7-9 to TRBJ2-7, with D possibly being TRBD1 (5 bases). The CDR3 totals 12 residues. Germline lookup yields CDR1 SEHNR and CDR2 FQNEAQ (reference sequence). The CDR3: CASSLGPVSVNF. CDR3 sequence (DNA): TGTGCCAGCAGCTTGGGGCCGGTCTCGGTGAACTTC.

The DNA of the CDR3 is TGTGCCAGCAGTTTAAGGGCGGGAGGTTCCTACGAGCAGTACTTC. Protein sequence: CASSLRAGGSYEQYF. This chain links TRBV27 with TRBJ2-7, with TRBD2 identical over 8 bases. The CDR3 covers 15 residues. CDR1 and CDR2 (germline): MNHEY, SMNVEV (reference sequence). Losses at the gene ends were 2 bases for V and 1 base for J; bases not matched to a gene: 4.

J is TRBJ2-7 and V is TRBV9; TRBD2 matches 7 bases. Germline CDR1 and CDR2: SGDLS and YYNGEE. With 0 bases clipped from V and 3 bases from J, the junction kept 6 bases outside the gene matches. The CDR3 contains 15 residues. For the CDR3, the DNA is TGTGCCAGCAGCGTAGCTACGGGAGGAAACTACGAGCAGTACTTC. Translated: CASSVATGGNYEQYF.

This sequence joins TRBV7-3 and TRBJ2-6; 12 bases line up with TRBD1. Trimming cost V 5 bases and J 4 bases; bases outside gene matches: 9. Germline V CDR1 and CDR2: SGHTA, FQGTGA. The CDR3 has 18 amino acids. The CDR3 bases are TGTGCCAGCAGCGCCCCCGGGACAGGGGGCGCAGGGGCCAACGTCCTGACTTTC. Translation: CASSAPGTGGAGANVLTF.

The chain employs TRBV7-2 and TRBJ1-2; the match to TRBD1 covers 8 bases. Germline lookup yields CDR1 SGHTA and CDR2 FQGNSA. The trim removed 2 bases at V and 0 bases at J, leaving 2 bases unmatched. This CDR3 contains 15 residues. CDR3 region: CASSLTGGTNYGYTF. CDR3 sequence (DNA): TGTGCCAGCAGCTTAACAGGGGGTACTAACTATGGCTACACCTTC.

This chain connects TRBV7-3 to TRBJ2-3; a weak D match, TRBD2 (7 bases). The germline V gene encodes CDR1 SGHTA and CDR2 FQGTGA. The CDR3 consists of 20 residues. Trimming pared 2 bases from V and 1 base from J, leaving 25 bases between. The CDR3 reads CASSLFEAGARLSGTDTQYF. CDR3 coding DNA: TGTGCCAGCAGCTTATTTGAGGCGGGGGCCCGACTGAGCGGCACAGATACGCAGTATTTT.

The chain links TRBV7-9 to TRBJ2-3; D is ambiguous. The CDR3 is made up of 12 amino acids. V gave up 5 bases and J gave up 0 bases, with 3 bases separating them. Germline CDR1 reads SEHNR; CDR2 reads FQNEAQ (reference sequence). CDR3 DNA sequence: TGTGCCAGCAGCCTCAGCACAGATACGCAGTATTTT. Protein product: CASSLSTDTQYF.

The chain has TRBV2 and TRBJ1-1; D call uncertain. CDR1 and CDR2 from the germline V gene are SNHLY and FYNNEI. V was pared by 5 bases and J by 7 bases, with 20 bases between. The CDR3 covers 15 residues. CDR3: CASSWDRKGGDEAFF. CDR3 DNA sequence: TGTGCCAGCAGTTGGGATAGAAAGGGCGGGGATGAAGCTTTCTTT. The full variable domain, in which reference TRBV2 and TRBJ1-1 provide the parts outside the CDR3, is EPEVTQTPSHQVTQMGQEVILRCVPISNHLYFYWYRQILGQKVEFLVSFYNNEISEKSEIFDDQFSVERPDGSNFTLKIRSTKLEDSAMYFCASSWDRKGGDEAFFGQGTRLTVV.

The J gene is TRBJ2-2, the V gene TRBV19; tentatively, D is TRBD2 (6 bases). This CDR3 is built from 14 residues. Germline-derived CDR1 and CDR2 are LNHDA and SQIVND (reference sequence). V was shortened by 5 bases and J by 7 bases, with 14 bases between the two germline ends. This CDR3 reads CASSRRGWGGELFF. In DNA form, the CDR3 reads TGTGCCAGTAGTCGGCGGGGCTGGGGCGGGGAGCTGTTTTTT.

The chain combines TRBV7-9 with TRBJ2-2; no reliable D call. V lost 0 bases to trimming and J lost 5 bases, with 7 bases between them. This CDR3 is built from 14 residues. CDR1 SEHNR and CDR2 FQNEAQ come from the germline V gene (reference sequence). The CDR3 coding sequence is TGTGCCAGCAGCTTAGCTATACAGACCGGGGAGCTGTTTTTT. Amino acid sequence: CASSLAIQTGELFF.

This clone has more than one count but fewer than ten. This sequence joins TRBV28 and TRBJ1-1, with 9 bases that match TRBD1. The CDR3 length is 13 residues. V lost 10 bases, J lost 4 bases, and 7 bases stayed unmatched. Germline V gene sequence: CDR1 MDHEN, CDR2 SYDVKM. CDR3 nucleotide sequence: TGTGCCACAGTGACAGGGGGTATCACTGAAGCTTTCTTT. This sequence encodes CATVTGGITEAFF.

The chain employs TRBV5-1 and TRBJ2-7; 10 bases agree with TRBD1. Germline V gives CDR1 SGHRS, CDR2 YFSETQ. The CDR3 is made up of 15 amino acids. V shed 2 bases, J shed 3 bases, and the junction held 5 bases outside the gene matches. CDR3 coding DNA: TGCGCCAGCAGCTTTAGACAGGGGGCGATCTACGAGCAGTACTTC. Amino acids: CASSFRQGAIYEQYF.

The gene calls are TRBV11-2 and TRBJ2-7; 10 bases match TRBD2. V lost 5 bases, J lost 7 bases, and 11 bases stayed unmatched. The germline CDR1 and CDR2 sequences are SGHAT and FQNNGV. The CDR3 contains 15 residues. In DNA form, the CDR3 reads TGTGCCAGCAGCAAACTAGCGGGGCTCCTACGGGAGCAGTACTTC. Its translation: CASSKLAGLLREQYF.

The chain joins TRBV7-2 to TRBJ1-3; the D gene is possibly TRBD1 (6 bases). Trimming removed 1 base at V and 4 bases at J, with 11 bases between. CDR3 length equals 15 residues. CDR1 and CDR2 from the germline V gene are SGHTA and FQGNSA. This CDR3 is CASSLVSGAGNTIYF. In DNA, the CDR3 is TGTGCCAGCAGCTTAGTATCAGGGGCAGGAAACACCATATATTTT.

J is TRBJ1-4 and V is TRBV2, with a weak D call TRBD1 (5 bases). The CDR3 is made up of 13 amino acids. V lost 10 bases and J lost 7, with 16 bases in between. Germline V gene sequence: CDR1 SNHLY, CDR2 FYNNEI. The CDR3 sequence is CATSGPEAEKLFF. In DNA, the CDR3 is TGTGCCACTTCAGGGCCAGAGGCTGAAAAACTGTTTTTT.

V and J are TRBV6-5 and TRBJ1-2; D might be TRBD1 (5 bases). CDR3 length: 13 residues. Trimming left V 7 bases short and J 5 bases short, with 14 bases between. The germline CDR1 and CDR2 sequences are MNHEY and SVGAGI. This CDR3 reads CASNPGGVYGYTF. The CDR3 region has the DNA TGTGCCAGCAACCCGGGGGGAGTGTATGGCTACACCTTC.

This chain links TRBV7-2 with TRBJ2-1; the match to TRBD1 covers 9 bases. The CDR3 sequence is 15 residues long. The junction had 8 bases not matched to a gene; V was cut back by 4 bases and J by 7 bases. In germline, CDR1 is SGHTA, CDR2 FQGNSA. The CDR3 reads CASSSPGQGNNEQFF. The DNA for the CDR3 is TGTGCCAGCAGCTCACCGGGACAGGGAAATAATGAGCAGTTCTTC.